Each of the 5 T cell receptor beta chains below was sequenced from the same sample in a study of blood T cell repertoires in COVID-19 (dated by TCRdb to 2018 to 2020). Library preparation used the immunoSEQ multiplex PCR assay. Sourced from immuneACCESS, this table was stored by TCRdb with only in-frame sequences that have V and J called. A share of the clones is absent; for the studies checked, an unresolved V gene accounts for under half, and the remainder has no known explanation. This sample is represented by about 240,000 clones; about 90% of them were singletons. 6% to 9% of the sample comes from the top ten. Sequenced sample: peripheral blood. Receptors originate from a man aged 55 to 70 who had recovered from COVID-19.

This chain links TRBV15 with TRBJ2-5; weak D call: TRBD2 (7 bases). The CDR3 contains 18 residues. Per germline, CDR1 LNHNV and CDR2 YYDKDF (reference sequence). V shed 3 bases and J shed 3 bases, with 23 bases lying between them. In DNA form, the CDR3 reads TGTGCCACCAGCAGCCCTTCAAACGGCGCGGGGGCAGAAGAGACCCAGTACTTC. This gives the protein CATSSPSNGAGAEETQYF.

This clone was found a few times. The V gene is TRBV18, the J gene TRBJ2-2; D gene unclear. V gave up 2 bases and J gave up 2 bases, with 6 bases separating them. Germline assignment: CDR1 KGHSH and CDR2 LQKENI. This CDR3 region has 14 residues. CDR3 bases: TGTGCCAGCTCACCAGACATCAACACCGGGGAGCTGTTTTTT. The encoded protein is CASSPDINTGELFF. The variable domain in full, with the rest retrieved from reference TRBV18 and TRBJ2-2, is NAGVMQNPRHLVRRRGQEARLRCSPMKGHSHVYWYRQLPEEGLKFMVYLQKENIIDESGMPKERFSAEFPKEGPSILRIQQVVRGDSAAYFCASSPDINTGELFFGEGSRLTVL.

The chain recombines TRBV2 with TRBJ1-1; D is possibly TRBD1 (6 bases). The CDR3 has 14 residues. The germline V gene has CDR1 SNHLY and CDR2 FYNNEI. The V and J ends lost 7 bases and 4 bases respectively, with 16 bases between them. CDR3 sequence reads: CASTNKRGGTEAFF. For the CDR3, the DNA is TGTGCCAGCACTAACAAAAGGGGGGGCACTGAAGCTTTCTTT.

The V gene is TRBV2, the J gene TRBJ2-1, with 14 bases lining up with TRBD2. The CDR3 length is 16 residues. Germline lookup yields CDR1 SNHLY and CDR2 FYNNEI. With V trimmed by 6 bases and J by 13 bases, 14 bases remained unmatched. CDR3 nucleotide sequence: TGTGCCAGCAGCCCCATCGGGACTAGCGGGGGAAGGGAACAGTTCTTC. It codes for CASSPIGTSGGREQFF.

The chain combines TRBV7-9 with TRBJ2-6, with no clear D. Per the germline V gene, CDR1 is SEHNR and CDR2 is FQNEAQ (reference sequence). Trimming stripped 2 bases from V and 11 bases from J, with 19 bases between. The CDR3 contains 16 residues. CDR3: CASSLKLKPSSYVLTF. DNA for the CDR3: TGTGCCAGCAGCTTAAAGCTCAAACCCTCTTCTTACGTCCTGACTTTC.